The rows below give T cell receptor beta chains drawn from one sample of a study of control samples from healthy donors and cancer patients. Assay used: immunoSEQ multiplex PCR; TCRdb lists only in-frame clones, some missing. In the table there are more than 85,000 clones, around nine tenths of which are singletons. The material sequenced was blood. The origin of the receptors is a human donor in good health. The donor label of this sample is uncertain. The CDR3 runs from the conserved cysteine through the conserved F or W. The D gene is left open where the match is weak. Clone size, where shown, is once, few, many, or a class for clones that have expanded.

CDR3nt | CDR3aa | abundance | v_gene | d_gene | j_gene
TGTGCCAGCTCACCGCGGAGACAAGAGACCCAGTACTTC | CASSPRRQETQYF | . | TRBV18 | . | TRBJ2-5
TGTGCCACCAGTGATAGCGCTAGCGGGGGGGAGAATGAGCAGTTCTTC | CATSDSASGGENEQFF | . | TRBV24-1 | TRBD2 | TRBJ2-1
TGTGCCAGTAGTACAACAGGGTACGGCTATAATTCACCCCTCCACTTT | CASSTTGYGYNSPLHF | . | TRBV19 | . | TRBJ1-6
TGTGCCAGCAGTTTCAGGGGTAACGACTATGGCTACACCTTC | CASSFRGNDYGYTF | . | TRBV28 | . | TRBJ1-2
TGTGCCAGCAGCTTGCCCCCGACGCAGAATTCACCCCTCCACTTT | CASSLPPTQNSPLHF | . | TRBV5-6 | . | TRBJ1-6
TGTGCCAGCAGCAAAAAAAATGGCGGTACCATCGTCTATAATTCACCCCTCCACTTT | CASSKKNGGTIVYNSPLHF | . | TRBV21-1 | . | TRBJ1-6
TGTGCCAGCAGCTTGGATTTCGGAGACAGTTCTGGAAACACCATATATTTT | CASSLDFGDSSGNTIYF | . | TRBV5-4 | . | TRBJ1-3
TGTGCCAGCAGTGAACTTCGGTCCACAGGTTCCTATGGCTACACCTTC | CASSELRSTGSYGYTF | . | TRBV2 | . | TRBJ1-2
TGTGCCAGCACACGTCTCGTGTCTTACAACAATGAGCAGTTCTTC | CASTRLVSYNNEQFF | . | TRBV21-1 | . | TRBJ2-1
TGTGCCAGCAGCTTAGGCCAGGGAACAGATACGCAGTATTTT | CASSLGQGTDTQYF | . | TRBV7-9 | . | TRBJ2-3
TGTGCCAGCAGGGAGCGGGGGGCGGGCACCGGGGAGCTGTTTTTT | CASRERGAGTGELFF | . | TRBV28 | TRBD2 | TRBJ2-2
TGCAGCGTTTCGTCCGCTTTGACTGAAGCTTTCTTT | CSVSSALTEAFF | . | TRBV29-1 | . | TRBJ1-1
TGTGCCAGTCGAAGGGACCCCGAGGGAACCGAGCAGTACTTC | CASRRDPEGTEQYF | . | TRBV19 | . | TRBJ2-7
TGTGCCAGCAGTGTAACAAATTACTACGAGCAGTACTTC | CASSVTNYYEQYF | . | TRBV2 | . | TRBJ2-7
TGTGCCAGCAGCGGAACAGTTTTCTCTGGGGCCAACGTCCTGACTTTC | CASSGTVFSGANVLTF | . | TRBV7-2 | . | TRBJ2-6
TGTGCCACCAGCAGAGAGCCCCTGAGTGGTTATAGCAATCAGCCCCAGCATTTT | CATSREPLSGYSNQPQHF | . | TRBV15 | . | TRBJ1-5
TGTGCCAGCAGTGCACCGGGACAGCTGAACACCGGGGAGCTGTTTTTT | CASSAPGQLNTGELFF | once | TRBV6-1 | TRBD1 | TRBJ2-2
TGTGCCAGCAGTGAGGGACAGGGGGCTCAGCCCCAGCATTTT | CASSEGQGAQPQHF | . | TRBV2 | TRBD1 | TRBJ1-5
TGTGCCAGCAGCTTAGAGGGCAGCTCCTCTGGAAACACCATATATTTT | CASSLEGSSSGNTIYF | . | TRBV7-9 | . | TRBJ1-3
TGTGCCAGCAGTGAGTCCCGCACCATTTCACCCCTCCACTTT | CASSESRTISPLHF | . | TRBV6-1 | . | TRBJ1-6
TGTGCCAGCAGACAGTGGACGGATAGCAATCAGCCCCAGCATTTT | CASRQWTDSNQPQHF | . | TRBV2 | . | TRBJ1-5
TGTGCCAGCGCCACCCCCGTGGTTTCAGCTTTCTTT | CASATPVVSAFF | . | TRBV28 | . | TRBJ1-1
TGTGCCTGGGGCAAATATAATTCACCCCTCCACTTT | CAWGKYNSPLHF | . | TRBV30 | . | TRBJ1-6
TGTGCCAGCAGCTTACGCATGTCTAGCACAGATACGCAGTATTTT | CASSLRMSSTDTQYF | . | TRBV11-2 | . | TRBJ2-3
TGTGCCATCAGTGAGTCGGCAGGGGATTCACCCCTCCACTTT | CAISESAGDSPLHF | . | TRBV10-3 | . | TRBJ1-6
TGTGCCAGCGACACCCGGGACAGCAATCAGCCCCAGCATTTT | CASDTRDSNQPQHF | . | TRBV19 | . | TRBJ1-5
TGCGCCAGCAGCCAAGTAGGGACAGGCTCTGGAAACACCATATATTTT | CASSQVGTGSGNTIYF | . | TRBV4-1 | TRBD1 | TRBJ1-3
TGTGCCAGCAGTGGGACAGGGAAATACAATGAGCAGTTCTTC | CASSGTGKYNEQFF | . | TRBV9 | TRBD1 | TRBJ2-1
TGTGCCAGCAGTGTAGGGCAGGCTGCTGGCTACACCTTC | CASSVGQAAGYTF | . | TRBV2 | . | TRBJ1-2
TGCAGCGTTGATCAGGGGCGGTTCTTCTTT | CSVDQGRFFF | . | TRBV29-1 | . | TRBJ1-1
TGTGCCAGCAGCTTAGGCCCAGGCTCTGGAAACACCATATATTTT | CASSLGPGSGNTIYF | . | TRBV7-9 | . | TRBJ1-3
TGTGCCAGCAGCTTAACGCAGTATTCAGAAGCTTTCTTT | CASSLTQYSEAFF | . | TRBV11-3 | . | TRBJ1-1
TGCAGCGTACGGACCGCCGGCTATGGCTACACCTTC | CSVRTAGYGYTF | . | TRBV29-1 | . | TRBJ1-2
TGCGCCAGCAGCCTAGGGGTCCCAGAGACCCAGTACTTC | CASSLGVPETQYF | . | TRBV5-1 | . | TRBJ2-5
TGTGCCAGCAGCTTGGTAGCCGGCCCTAACTATGGCTACACCTTC | CASSLVAGPNYGYTF | . | TRBV5-4 | . | TRBJ1-2
TGCAGTGCTAGTCTTGGGGGATATGGCTACACCTTC | CSASLGGYGYTF | . | TRBV20-1 | . | TRBJ1-2
TGTGCCAGCAGCTTAGCTGGGACTAGCTCCTACGAGCAGTACTTC | CASSLAGTSSYEQYF | . | TRBV7-9 | TRBD2 | TRBJ2-7
TGCGCCAGCAGCCAGACAGGGATCGGCTACGAGCAGTACTTC | CASSQTGIGYEQYF | . | TRBV5-1 | TRBD1 | TRBJ2-7
TGTGCCAGCGGCAGGACAGGGGAAAACATTCAGTACTTC | CASGRTGENIQYF | few | TRBV9 | TRBD1 | TRBJ2-4
TGTGCCAGCAGCGTTCGAGGGGGGAACTCCTACGAGCAGTACTTC | CASSVRGGNSYEQYF | . | TRBV11-2 | . | TRBJ2-7
TGTGCCAGCAGTGTAAGCGGGAACCCCACGGAGCAGTACTTC | CASSVSGNPTEQYF | . | TRBV2 | TRBD2 | TRBJ2-7
TGTGCCAGCAGTCCGTCCCGGGGGTCTGGGGCCAACGTCCTGACTTTC | CASSPSRGSGANVLTF | . | TRBV2 | . | TRBJ2-6
TGTGCCAGCATGGGCTCCGTAGGTGAAAAACTGTTTTTT | CASMGSVGEKLFF | . | TRBV6-6 | . | TRBJ1-4
TGTGCCACCGCCGGGACAGGGGAGGAAAAACTGTTTTTT | CATAGTGEEKLFF | . | TRBV10-3 | TRBD1 | TRBJ1-4
TGTGCCAGCAGTGAGTGGTTCGGCCTACCGGGACAGAAGATCGGTCAGCCCCAGCATTTT | CASSEWFGLPGQKIGQPQHF | . | TRBV6-1 | TRBD1 | TRBJ1-5
TGTGCCAGCTCACCACCGGATCGTGGACTCACGACAGGGAACACTGAAGCTTTCTTT | CASSPPDRGLTTGNTEAFF | . | TRBV18 | . | TRBJ1-1
TGTGCCTGGAGTGAAAGAGCCTTCAATCAGCCCCAGCATTTT | CAWSERAFNQPQHF | . | TRBV30 | . | TRBJ1-5
TGTGCCAGCAGTTCCCCTAGCGGGGGGGTTGATACGCAGTATTTT | CASSSPSGGVDTQYF | . | TRBV6-5 | TRBD2 | TRBJ2-3
TGCGCCAGCAGCCCTTCGGGACAGACGAACACCGGGGAGCTGTTTTTT | CASSPSGQTNTGELFF | . | TRBV5-1 | TRBD1 | TRBJ2-2
TGTGCCAGCACACAAGAGATAGGCTACACCTTC | CASTQEIGYTF | . | TRBV7-9 | . | TRBJ1-2
TGTGCCAGCAGTAGGGGCTATGGCTACACCTTC | CASSRGYGYTF | . | TRBV6-5 | . | TRBJ1-2
TGTGCCAGCAGTGAATTTAGGGATCGGGAGACCCAGTACTTC | CASSEFRDRETQYF | . | TRBV25-1 | . | TRBJ2-5
TGTGCCAGCTCATCCAGACCGGGACAGGGGCGTCTGGGCTATGGCTACACCTTC | CASSSRPGQGRLGYGYTF | once | TRBV18 | TRBD1 | TRBJ1-2
TGTGCCAGCAGTCTTCCAGGGGGGGGGTGGTATAGCAATCAGCCCCAGCATTTT | CASSLPGGGWYSNQPQHF | . | TRBV28 | TRBD1 | TRBJ1-5
TGTGCCAGCTCACCGATAACGGACTCTGGAAACACCATATATTTT | CASSPITDSGNTIYF | . | TRBV18 | . | TRBJ1-3
TGTGCCAGCAGTGAAGATAGCGGGGGGGCGGAGACCCAGTACTTC | CASSEDSGGAETQYF | . | TRBV6-1 | TRBD2 | TRBJ2-5
TGTGCCAGTAGTACGGTGAGCGACGGAGGCGAAAAACTGTTTTTT | CASSTVSDGGEKLFF | . | TRBV19 | . | TRBJ1-4
TGTGCCAGTAGTACGCGAGAGACTAACACTGAAGCTTTCTTT | CASSTRETNTEAFF | . | TRBV19 | . | TRBJ1-1
TGTGCCAGCAGCTTAGTTGGGGCAGGGGGAGAGACCCAGTACTTC | CASSLVGAGGETQYF | . | TRBV11-2 | TRBD1 | TRBJ2-5